The next 17 T cell receptor beta chains were all read from a single sample in a study of T cells in Graves' hyperthyroidism and ophthalmopathy. TCR beta CDR3 regions were amplified from RNA. The study used the HTBI primer set for a first-round RT-PCR of the TCR CDR3. TCRdb itself ran the multiplex PCR reads through MiXCR, one entry per CDR3 protein. The sample has 600,000 or so distinct CDR3 sequences, 15% to 20% seen once. Specimen: blood. All receptors derive from a woman aged 25 to 39 with Graves' hyperthyroidism.

This clonotype appeared many times. V gene TRBV11-3 combines with J gene TRBJ2-2, with 13 nucleotides matching TRBD2. Trimming cost V 4 bases and J 5 bases; bases outside gene matches: 7. Germline V gene lookup returns CDR1 SGHNT and CDR2 YENEEA. The CDR3 sequence is 17 residues long. The CDR3 loop is CASSSSGLAGVTGELFF. DNA of the CDR3: TGTGCCAGCAGCTCCTCCGGACTAGCGGGAGTTACCGGGGAGCTGTTTTTT.

This clonotype was recorded at least ten times. This chain uses TRBV27 with TRBJ2-1; D perhaps matches TRBD1 (6 bases). CDR1 is MNHEY and CDR2 is SMNVEV in the germline V gene (reference sequence). Trimming took 6 bases from V and 3 from J, leaving 21 bases between them. The CDR3 has 17 residues. CDR3 coding DNA: TGTGCCAGCAGCCCCACCCGATCGGGACATAACTACAATGAGCAGTTCTTC. It specifies CASSPTRSGHNYNEQFF.

This clonotype was observed many times. The J gene is TRBJ1-2, the V gene TRBV28, with D perhaps TRBD1 (6 bases). Trimming stripped 3 bases from V and 5 bases from J, with 22 bases between. CDR1 is MDHEN and CDR2 is SYDVKM in the germline V gene. This CDR3 is built from 17 residues. CDR3 sequence: CASSFLIGAGGMYGYTF. The CDR3 nucleotides are TGTGCCAGCAGTTTTTTGATCGGGGCGGGGGGCATGTATGGCTACACCTTC.

This clonotype showed up just a few times. This chain connects TRBV20-1 to TRBJ2-5; the D gene is possibly TRBD1 (7 bases). The V gene's germline CDR1 is DFQATT and CDR2 SNEGSKA (reference sequence). Trimming stripped 6 bases from V and 2 bases from J, with 16 bases between. The CDR3 contains 14 residues. In nucleotides, the CDR3 is TGCAGTGCGGCCGCGGGACAGAATCAAGAGACCCAGTACTTC. This sequence encodes CSAAAGQNQETQYF.

There are a few counts of this clonotype. In DNA, the CDR3 is TGTGCCAGTAGTATCGGGCGTGAGCAGTTCTTC. Its protein product is CASSIGREQFF. The chain carries TRBV19 and TRBJ2-1, with no clear D. In germline, CDR1 is LNHDA, CDR2 SQIVND (reference sequence). Trimming removed 3 bases at V and 9 bases at J, with 6 bases between. The CDR3 is 11 residues long.

This clonotype was seen repeatedly, ten times or more. The V call is TRBV12-3 or TRBV12-4, the J call TRBJ2-4; maybe TRBD2 (6 bases). The V gene lost 6 bases and the J gene lost 2 bases, with 17 bases spanning the gap. The CDR3 loop spans 16 amino acids. The CDR3 DNA reads as TGTGCCAGCAGCCTCCGCCGGGCGGGAACCAAAAACATTCAGTACTTC. Protein product: CASSLRRAGTKNIQYF.

The rearrangement joins TRBV27 to TRBJ2-2; 7 bases agree with TRBD1. Trimming took 9 bases from V and 2 from J; bases not matched to a gene: 12. Germline V gene lookup returns CDR1 MNHEY and CDR2 SMNVEV (reference sequence). This CDR3 is 16 amino acids long. CDR3 bases: TGTGCCAGTTCGACCCGACAGGGACCCAACACCGGGGAGCTGTTTTTT. Translation: CASSTRQGPNTGELFF.

This clonotype was seen many times. The chain employs TRBV12-3 or TRBV12-4 and TRBJ1-2; TRBD1 matches at 7 bases. The junction had 4 bases not matched to a gene; V was cut back by 3 bases and J by 9 bases. The CDR3 runs to 12 residues. For the CDR3, the DNA is TGTGCCAGCAGTTTGGAGAGGGGGCGCTACACCTTC. Its protein is CASSLERGRYTF.

This clonotype was counted ten times or more. This chain joins TRBV6-5 and TRBJ1-1; TRBD1 is a possible D gene (5 bases). Germline CDR1 MNHEY, CDR2 SVGAGI. CDR3 length: 15 amino acids. Trimming removed 3 bases at V and 1 base at J, with 12 bases between. CDR3 DNA: TGTGCCAGCAGTTATGCCGGGGCTACGAACACTGAAGCTTTCTTT. Protein: CASSYAGATNTEAFF.

This clonotype appeared a few times. The gene calls are TRBV9 and TRBJ2-5; D is uncertain. Trimming took off 0 bases at V and 1 base at J, with 10 bases between the two ends. This CDR3 region has 15 residues. The germline V gene encodes CDR1 SGDLS and CDR2 YYNGEE. The CDR3 DNA reads TGTGCCAGCAGCGTAGGGGGTCTTTCCCAAGAGACCCAGTACTTC. Protein sequence: CASSVGGLSQETQYF.

Many counts were recorded for this clonotype. The J gene is TRBJ1-2, the V gene TRBV11-1; D is ambiguous. Trimming removed 1 base at V and 5 bases at J, with 17 bases between. Germline-derived CDR1 and CDR2 are SGHAT and FQDESV (reference sequence). The CDR3 consists of 16 residues. The CDR3 spells CASSLGRASRRYGYTF. The CDR3 DNA follows: TGTGCCAGCAGCTTAGGTCGAGCATCCCGGCGGTATGGCTACACCTTC. Complete variable domain (other parts from reference TRBV11-1 and TRBJ1-2): EAEVAQSPRYKITEKSQAVAFWCDPISGHATLYWYRQILGQGPELLVQFQDESVVDDSQLPKDRFSAERLKGVDSTLKIQPAELGDSAMYLCASSLGRASRRYGYTFGSGTRLTVV.

This clonotype was found many times. The chain carries TRBV30 and TRBJ2-7; D may be TRBD2 (5 bases). V was pared by 3 bases and J by 0 bases, with 15 bases between. The CDR3 has 15 residues. Germline V lookup: CDR1 GTSNPN, CDR2 SVGIG (reference sequence). DNA for the CDR3: TGTGCCTGGAGAAGGAAAACGGGGAGCTCCTACGAGCAGTACTTC. Translation gives CAWRRKTGSSYEQYF.

V and J are TRBV5-4 and TRBJ1-2; possibly TRBD1 for D (6 bases). The germline V gene has CDR1 SGHNT and CDR2 YYREEE (reference sequence). CDR3 size: 18 residues. V was trimmed by 5 bases and J by 0 bases, leaving 23 bases between them. Here the CDR3 DNA reads TGTGCCAGCAGTTTAGGACAGACATCCGCAAAAGCTAACTATGGCTACACCTTC. Translating gives CASSLGQTSAKANYGYTF.

This clonotype was seen ten or more times. The chain carries TRBV27 and TRBJ1-5; 7 positions match TRBD1. Germline V gene lookup returns CDR1 MNHEY and CDR2 SMNVEV (reference sequence). The V segment lost 3 bases and the J segment 3 bases; nucleotides outside the gene matches: 2. This CDR3 comprises 14 residues. CDR3 bases: TGTGCCAGCAGTTTCGGGACAGCCAATCAGCCCCAGCATTTT. This gives the protein CASSFGTANQPQHF.

Many counts were recorded for this clonotype. CDR3 nucleotides: TGTGCCAGCAGCGACCGGAACACCTACGAGCAGTACTTC. It is translated as CASSDRNTYEQYF. This chain joins TRBV11-2 and TRBJ2-7, with no clear D. CDR1 and CDR2 (germline): SGHAT, FQNNGV. The CDR3 covers 13 residues. V lost 5 bases and J 2 bases, leaving 10 bases between the germline ends.

This clonotype was seen ten or more times. The chain employs TRBV20-1 and TRBJ2-1; TRBD2 matches at 9 bases. The CDR3 is made up of 16 amino acids. The germline gives CDR1 DFQATT, CDR2 SNEGSKA (reference sequence). The ends lost 3 bases at V and 8 bases at J; junction bases unmatched: 14. The CDR3 nucleotides are TGCAGTGCTAGGGTCATAGCGGGAGCCTCGTCTGATGAGCAGTTCTTC. As protein: CSARVIAGASSDEQFF.

The V and J genes are TRBV10-1 and TRBJ1-1, with 9 bases that match TRBD1. Unmatched junction bases numbered 8, after V lost 0 bases and J lost 6 bases. Looked up from germline, CDR1 is WNHNN and CDR2 is SYGVQD (reference sequence). The CDR3 runs 16 residues. Written as DNA, the CDR3 is TGCGCCAGCAGTGAGTCCGGGACAGGGTTGGAGCCTGAAGCTTTCTTT. Its protein product is CASSESGTGLEPEAFF.